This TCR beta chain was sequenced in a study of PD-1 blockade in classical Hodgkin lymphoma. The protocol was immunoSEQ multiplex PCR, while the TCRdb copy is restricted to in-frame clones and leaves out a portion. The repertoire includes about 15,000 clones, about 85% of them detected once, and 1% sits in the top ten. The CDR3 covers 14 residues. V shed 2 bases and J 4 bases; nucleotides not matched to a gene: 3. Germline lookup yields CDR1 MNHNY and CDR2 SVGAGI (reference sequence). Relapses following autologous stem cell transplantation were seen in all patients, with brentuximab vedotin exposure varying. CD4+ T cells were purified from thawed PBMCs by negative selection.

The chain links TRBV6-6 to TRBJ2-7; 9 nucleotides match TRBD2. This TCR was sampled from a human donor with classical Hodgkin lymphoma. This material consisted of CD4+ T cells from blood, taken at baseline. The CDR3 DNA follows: TGTGCCAGCAGTTACGGGCGGGAGGGTTACGAGCAGTACTTC. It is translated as CASSYGREGYEQYF.